What follows describes a single TCR beta chain. Its antigen is as yet unknown. Investigators excluded patients with uncontrolled infection, other autoimmune disease, pregnancy or lactation. It was roughly 10 ml of fresh peripheral blood that supplied the PBMCs. RNA transcripts served as the template for amplifying TCR beta CDR3 regions. First-round RT-PCR with HTBI primers amplified the TCR CDR3 region. TCRdb re-derived calls from the multiplex PCR reads in MiXCR, one entry per CDR3 protein. This table has 300,000 to 500,000 distinct CDR3 sequences, more than 13% appearing once. This record comes from a study of T cells in Graves' hyperthyroidism and ophthalmopathy. Study results and caveats: Appearing also in blood were most of the thyroid clonotypes expanded above 0.001. The model forecast ophthalmopathy, anticipating it by a median approximately 6.1 months before onset.

The sequence derives from a woman aged 30 to 39 with Graves' hyperthyroidism. The material sequenced was blood.

DNA of the CDR3: TGCAGTGGCGTCGGGCCCTCCCAGGAGACCCAGTACTTC. Encoded protein: CSGVGPSQETQYF. This chain uses TRBV20-1 with TRBJ2-5; D not resolved. V gave up 7 bases and J gave up 5 bases, with 17 bases separating them. Looked up from germline, CDR1 is DFQATT and CDR2 is SNEGSKA (reference sequence). The CDR3 contains 13 residues.